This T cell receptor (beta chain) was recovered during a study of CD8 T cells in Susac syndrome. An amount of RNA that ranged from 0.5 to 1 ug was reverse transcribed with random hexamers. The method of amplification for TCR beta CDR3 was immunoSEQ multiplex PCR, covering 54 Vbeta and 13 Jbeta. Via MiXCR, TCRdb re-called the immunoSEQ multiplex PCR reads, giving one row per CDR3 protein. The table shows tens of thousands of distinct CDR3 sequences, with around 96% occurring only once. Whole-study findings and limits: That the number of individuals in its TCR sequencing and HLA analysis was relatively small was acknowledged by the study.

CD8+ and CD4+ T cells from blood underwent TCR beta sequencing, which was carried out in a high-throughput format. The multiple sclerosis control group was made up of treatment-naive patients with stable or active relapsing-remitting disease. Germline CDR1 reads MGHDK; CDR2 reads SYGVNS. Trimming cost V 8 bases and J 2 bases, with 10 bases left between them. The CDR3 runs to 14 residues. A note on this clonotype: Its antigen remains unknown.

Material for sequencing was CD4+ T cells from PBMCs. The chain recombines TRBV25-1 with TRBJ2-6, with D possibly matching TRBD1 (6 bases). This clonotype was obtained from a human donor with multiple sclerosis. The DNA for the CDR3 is TGTGCCAGCTCAGACAGGACTGGGGCCAACGTCCTGACTTTC. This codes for CASSDRTGANVLTF.